This T cell receptor beta chain was sequenced for a study of shared clonotypes between healthy human individuals. General study points: Sequencing depth was a factor that was expected to affect clonotype sharing among donors. Around 5% was the fraction of naive CD4 clonotypes found shared across a handful of donors.

Remarks on this clone: The antigen is not known. Other DNA sequences of this sample code for an identical CDR3.

The CDR3 extends over 12 amino acids. Germline-derived CDR1 and CDR2 are MNHEY and SVGAGI. V was clipped by 5 bases and J by 4 bases, with 8 bases between them. Assay execution proceeded at the deep level. Every immunoSEQ plate was one replicate of a subset's evenly spread DNA. Sequenced by immunoSEQ multiplex PCR; TCRdb stores in-frame clones only, minus some. Here the sample spans roughly 2.2 million clones, 80% to 95% being singletons. This clonotype originated in a man between 18 and 35 years old in good health. Some clones in this sample may be carry-over from other donors' samples. The gene calls are TRBV6-5 and TRBJ2-5; no clear D gene. The sample taken for sequencing was naive CD4+ T cells from PBMCs. This sample's subset: CD45RA+ positively selected. The CDR3 DNA follows: TGTGCCAGCAGTACTCGCGGAGAGACCCAGTACTTC. Translated, it gives CASSTRGETQYF.